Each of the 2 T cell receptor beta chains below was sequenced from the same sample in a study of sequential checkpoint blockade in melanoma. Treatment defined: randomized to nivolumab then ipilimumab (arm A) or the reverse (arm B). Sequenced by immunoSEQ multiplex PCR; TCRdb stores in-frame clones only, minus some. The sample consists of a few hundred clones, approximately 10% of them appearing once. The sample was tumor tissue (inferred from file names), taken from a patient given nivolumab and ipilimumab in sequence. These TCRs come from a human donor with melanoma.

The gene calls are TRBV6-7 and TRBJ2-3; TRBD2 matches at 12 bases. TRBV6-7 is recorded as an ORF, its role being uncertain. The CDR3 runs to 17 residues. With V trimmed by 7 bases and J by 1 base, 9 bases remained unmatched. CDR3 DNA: TGTGCCAGCACCGCGACTAGCGGGGGATCACGCACAGATACGCAGTATTTT. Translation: CASTATSGGSRTDTQYF.

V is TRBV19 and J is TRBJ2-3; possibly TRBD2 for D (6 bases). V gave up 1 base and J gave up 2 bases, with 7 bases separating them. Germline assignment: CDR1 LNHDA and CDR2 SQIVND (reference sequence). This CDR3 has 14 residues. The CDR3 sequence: CASSIGTTTDTQYF. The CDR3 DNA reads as TGTGCCAGTAGTATAGGGACTACCACAGATACGCAGTATTTT.